The rows below give T cell receptor beta chains drawn from one sample of a study of T cell clonotyping in hematopoietic cell transplantation. Profiling relied on immunoSEQ multiplex PCR, and the TCRdb table lists in-frame clones only, not all of them. Among more than 6,000 clones listed, more than 35% were seen once. The specimen comprised peripheral blood mononuclear cells, sampled 30 days after allogeneic stem cell transplant. The receptors were sampled from a female patient between 55 and 75 years old who had an allogeneic stem cell transplant, so the T cells may come from the graft donor. Some clones in this sample may be carry-over from other donors' samples. The CDR3 runs from the conserved cysteine through the conserved F or W. Clone size is given for some rows only: seen once, a few or many times, or a class if the clone is expanded.

J,V,size,CDR3
TRBJ1-1,TRBV30,.,CAWSAGGTEAFF
TRBJ2-7,TRBV19,.,CASSIGTGTEQYF
TRBJ2-7,TRBV29-1,.,CSVVSRLHEQYF
TRBJ2-7,TRBV30,.,CAWNPGGTYEQYF
TRBJ1-6,TRBV30,.,CAWSKGRYSPLHF
TRBJ1-1,TRBV20-1,.,CSARTEGRPFF
TRBJ1-2,TRBV7-2,.,CASSLGATQGRGYTF
TRBJ2-3,TRBV7-2,.,CASSRLDTQYF
TRBJ1-6,TRBV4-3,.,CASSRDRGLSPLHF
TRBJ1-2,TRBV4-1,once,CASSHATTRQGGYGYTF
TRBJ1-2,TRBV29-1,few,CSVGEGGYGYTF
TRBJ1-3,TRBV30,once,CAWNLGSSGNTIYF
TRBJ1-4,TRBV2,.,CASSPTGGKLFF
TRBJ2-7,TRBV30,few,CAWSPMFYEQYF
TRBJ1-5,TRBV6-5,hyperexpanded,CASSYSQGAAQPQHF
TRBJ2-7,TRBV30,.,CAWTHGGGYEQYF
TRBJ2-2,TRBV7-3,.,CASSLTASGVGSTGELFF
TRBJ1-5,TRBV30,.,CAWSVQGGGQPQHF
TRBJ2-7,TRBV4-3,.,CASSQDWGGGEAYEQYF
TRBJ2-7,TRBV30,.,CAWNFGYTYEQYF
TRBJ2-3,TRBV29-1,few,CSVDEDGDTQYF
.,TRBV14,.,CASGDGAYEQYF
TRBJ2-1,TRBV4-1,.,CASSQDHGSGSRGNEQFF
TRBJ1-2,TRBV19,large,CATEAYGYTF
TRBJ2-5,TRBV27,.,CASRAGEETQYF
TRBJ2-3,TRBV5-1,.,CASSLVPNTQYF
TRBJ2-2,TRBV29-1,few,CSVPVDTGELFF
TRBJ2-2,TRBV5-5,.,CASSLATTRVGGELFF
TRBJ1-5,TRBV30,few,CAWSYGQSNQPQHF
TRBJ2-5,TRBV30,few,CAWTLKGQETQYF